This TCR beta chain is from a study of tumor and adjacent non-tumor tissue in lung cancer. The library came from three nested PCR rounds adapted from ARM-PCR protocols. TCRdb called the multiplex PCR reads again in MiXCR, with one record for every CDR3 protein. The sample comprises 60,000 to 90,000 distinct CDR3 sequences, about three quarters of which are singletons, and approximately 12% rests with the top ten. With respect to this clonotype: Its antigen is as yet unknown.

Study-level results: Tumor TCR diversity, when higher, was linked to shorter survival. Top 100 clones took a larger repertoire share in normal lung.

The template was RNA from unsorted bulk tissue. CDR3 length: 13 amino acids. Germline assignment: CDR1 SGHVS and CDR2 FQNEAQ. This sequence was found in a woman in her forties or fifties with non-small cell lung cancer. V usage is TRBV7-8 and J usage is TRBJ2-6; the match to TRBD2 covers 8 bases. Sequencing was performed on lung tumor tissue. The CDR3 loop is CTSGPVGTNVLTF. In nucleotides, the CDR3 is TGTACTAGCGGACCGGTGGGGACCAACGTCCTGACTTTC. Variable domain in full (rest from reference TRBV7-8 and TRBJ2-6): GAGVSQSPRYKVAKRGQDVALRCDPISGHVSLFWYQQALGQGPEFLTYFQNEAQLDKSGLPSDRFFAERPEGSVSTLKIQRTQQEDSAVYLCTSGPVGTNVLTFGAGSRLTVL.